The 10 T cell receptor beta chains below were found in one sample sequenced in a study of identical twins. A single record per CDR3 protein comes from TCRdb applying MiXCR to the 5' RACE reads. The sample includes approximately 190,000 distinct CDR3 sequences, 15% to 20% of them seen just once. The sample also formed part of further work on T cells expressing NK-cell markers.

Source material: CD8+ T cells sorted from blood. The receptors shown here come from a woman between 18 and 30 years old in good health.

This clonotype was counted at least ten times. V usage is TRBV9 and J usage is TRBJ2-7; tentative D call: TRBD1 (5 bases). V lost 2 bases to trimming and J lost 2 bases, with 11 bases between them. This CDR3 has 14 residues. Germline values: CDR1 SGDLS, CDR2 YYNGEE. The CDR3 reads CASSVGQGTYEQYF. DNA for the CDR3: TGTGCCAGCAGCGTCGGGCAGGGAACCTACGAGCAGTACTTC.

The table lists this clonotype with a count of one. V usage is TRBV27 and J usage is TRBJ2-7; a possible D gene is TRBD2 (5 bases). The CDR3 loop spans 14 amino acids. Trimming took off 0 bases at V and 5 bases at J, with 11 bases between the two ends. Germline CDR1 is MNHEY and CDR2 is SMNVEV (reference sequence). CDR3 residues: CASSLSAGWDEQYF. As DNA, the CDR3 is TGTGCCAGCAGTTTATCGGCGGGCTGGGACGAGCAGTACTTC.

V is TRBV12-3 or TRBV12-4 and J is TRBJ1-3; no reliable D call. V shed 1 base and J shed 8 bases, with 12 bases lying between them. The CDR3 runs to 14 residues. The CDR3 reads CASSLVPGWDTIYF. CDR3 nucleotides: TGTGCCAGCAGTTTAGTGCCCGGTTGGGACACCATATATTTT.

This chain uses TRBV29-1 with TRBJ2-2; D gene ambiguous. Trimming took 8 bases from V and 8 from J, leaving 15 bases between them. CDR3 length: 12 residues. Looked up from germline, CDR1 is SQVTM and CDR2 is ANQGSEA. CDR3 coding DNA: TGCAGCTACCTAGTCGGTACGGGGGAGCTGTTTTTT. It encodes CSYLVGTGELFF.

V usage is TRBV7-9 and J usage is TRBJ2-7; 11 bases are shared with TRBD2. This CDR3 spans 17 amino acids. V lost 4 bases and J lost 2; bases outside the gene matches: 10. Per germline, CDR1 SEHNR and CDR2 FQNEAQ (reference sequence). CDR3 in amino acids: CASSSPSGTSGAYEQYF. The CDR3 nucleotides read TGTGCCAGCAGCTCCCCTTCCGGGACTAGCGGAGCCTACGAGCAGTACTTC.

The table lists this clonotype with a few counts. The rearrangement joins TRBV11-2 to TRBJ2-3; TRBD1 is a possible D gene (6 bases). In germline, CDR1 is SGHAT, CDR2 FQNNGV. The length of the CDR3 is 18 residues. V dropped 5 bases and J dropped 0 bases, with 21 bases sitting between them. This CDR3 is CASSLTGLGVRSTDTQYF. The CDR3 DNA sequence: TGTGCCAGCAGCCTCACAGGGTTGGGGGTTCGAAGCACAGATACGCAGTATTTT.

The chain is built from TRBV15 and TRBJ2-1, with 9 bases aligning to TRBD2. CDR1 LNHNV and CDR2 YYDKDF come from the germline V gene (reference sequence). V shed 4 bases, J shed 10 bases, and the junction held 2 bases outside the gene matches. The length of the CDR3 is 12 residues. The CDR3 spells CATSTLAGEQFF. The CDR3 nucleotides are TGTGCCACCAGCACCCTAGCGGGAGAGCAGTTCTTC.

This clonotype was counted only a few times. The genes are TRBV19 and TRBJ2-7, with TRBD2 as a possible D gene (5 bases). The CDR3 consists of 14 residues. V was pared by 3 bases and J by 2 bases, with 11 bases between. Germline CDR1 and CDR2: LNHDA and SQIVND (reference sequence). CDR3 sequence: CASSIRGRAYEQYF. CDR3 DNA sequence: TGTGCCAGTAGTATTCGCGGGCGCGCCTACGAGCAGTACTTC.

About this clonotype: A much larger clone lies a single base off, so this may be a read error. V and J are TRBV6-1 and TRBJ2-1, with D uncertain. The V end was cut by 9 bases, the J end by 5 bases, with 17 bases between. The CDR3 runs 14 residues. Germline values: CDR1 MNHNS, CDR2 SASEGT. The CDR3 sequence is CARSPYSAHNEQFF. Here the CDR3 DNA reads TGTGCCAGGAGTCCCTACTCGGCGCACAATGAGCAGTTCTTC.

V gene TRBV6-5 combines with J gene TRBJ2-1; the D gene could be TRBD1 or TRBD2 (5 bases each). Germline CDR1 MNHEY, CDR2 SVGAGI. Trimming cost V 1 base and J 10 bases, with 11 bases left between them. This CDR3 is 13 amino acids long. CDR3 loop: CASSYLGWGEQFF. In nucleotides, the CDR3 is TGTGCCAGCAGTTACTTAGGTTGGGGGGAGCAGTTCTTC.